The next 13 T cell receptor beta chains were all read from a single sample in a study of blood T cell repertoires in COVID-19. TCRdb's copy holds only in-frame clones and misses some; the assay was immunoSEQ multiplex PCR. Of about 230,000 clones in the sample, about nine tenths were seen once. Specimen: PBMCs or T cells enriched from blood (not recorded which). The receptors originated from a woman aged 25-40 years with acute COVID-19.

The chain recombines TRBV28 with TRBJ2-7; 7 bases are a match to TRBD1. This CDR3 contains 14 residues. V lost 6 bases to trimming and J lost 2 bases; unmatched junction nucleotides: 7. Germline V gives CDR1 MDHEN, CDR2 SYDVKM. The CDR3: CASRRDRGPYEQYF. The CDR3 nucleotides read TGTGCCAGCAGACGGGACAGAGGGCCCTACGAGCAGTACTTC.

This chain links TRBV2 with TRBJ1-2; D unclear. The CDR3 covers 17 residues. Germline values: CDR1 SNHLY, CDR2 FYNNEI. V was trimmed by 0 bases and J by 8 bases, leaving 22 bases between them. The CDR3 here is CASSEALQGGFNSGYTF. The CDR3 DNA sequence: TGTGCCAGCAGTGAAGCGCTTCAAGGAGGGTTTAATTCCGGCTACACCTTC.

This clone was observed once. The J gene is TRBJ1-3, the V gene TRBV5-1; 9 bases align to TRBD1. Trimming removed 0 bases from V and 0 bases from J; junction bases left unmatched: 7. The CDR3 runs 18 residues. The germline V gene has CDR1 SGHRS and CDR2 YFSETQ. The CDR3 region is CASSLGQGDPSSGNTIYF. The CDR3, as DNA: TGCGCCAGCAGCTTGGGACAGGGGGACCCAAGCTCTGGAAACACCATATATTTT.

This clone was recorded only once. The chain combines TRBV7-8 with TRBJ2-1; 11 bases match TRBD2. V was clipped by 3 bases and J by 5 bases; unmatched bases: 3. Germline CDR1 is SGHVS and CDR2 is FQNEAQ. The CDR3 runs to 15 residues. CDR3 DNA sequence: TGTGCCAGCAGCTTGGCACTAGCGGGGGACAATGAGCAGTTCTTC. Its translation: CASSLALAGDNEQFF. Variable domain in full (rest from reference TRBV7-8 and TRBJ2-1): GAGVSQSPRYKVAKRGQDVALRCDPISGHVSLFWYQQALGQGPEFLTYFQNEAQLDKSGLPSDRFFAERPEGSVSTLKIQRTQQEDSAVYLCASSLALAGDNEQFFGPGTRLTVL.

This rearrangement joins TRBV27 to TRBJ1-2; possibly TRBD1 for D (6 bases). The CDR3 runs to 14 residues. The germline V and J ends were trimmed by 4 bases and 2 bases, with 11 bases remaining between them. Looked up from germline, CDR1 is MNHEY and CDR2 is SMNVEV (reference sequence). CDR3 loop: CASSYGRGNYGYTF. The CDR3 region has the DNA TGTGCCAGCAGTTACGGCAGGGGAAACTATGGCTACACCTTC.

This clone appeared once. The rearrangement links TRBV18 to TRBJ2-7; D call uncertain. The CDR3 sequence is 13 residues long. V was pared by 3 bases and J by 0 bases, with 6 bases between. CDR1 is KGHSH, CDR2 LQKENI, per germline. The CDR3 sequence is CASSPSSSYEQYF. CDR3 in DNA: TGTGCCAGCTCACCTTCTAGCTCCTACGAGCAGTACTTC.

The rearrangement uses TRBV7-2 and TRBJ1-1; D call uncertain. The length of the CDR3 is 17 residues. V lost 2 bases to trimming and J lost 1 base, with 17 bases between them. CDR1 and CDR2 (germline): SGHTA, FQGNSA. CDR3 sequence: CASSLLPRRVPNTEAFF. The CDR3 bases are TGTGCCAGCAGCTTACTGCCGCGGCGGGTTCCGAACACTGAAGCTTTCTTT.

J is TRBJ1-5 and V is TRBV7-2; TRBD1 matches at 8 bases. The CDR3 length is 15 residues. Germline CDR1 SGHTA, CDR2 FQGNSA. V lost 5 bases to trimming and J lost 2 bases; unmatched junction nucleotides: 5. CDR3 DNA: TGTGCCAGCAGCCCTCCAGGGGGCCGCAATCAGCCCCAGCATTTT. It is translated as CASSPPGGRNQPQHF.

This clone was counted only a few times. The chain carries TRBV30 and TRBJ2-7, with TRBD2 matching 15 bases. Germline assignment: CDR1 GTSNPN and CDR2 SVGIG (reference sequence). This CDR3 has 21 amino acids. The V and J ends lost 3 bases and 0 bases, in that order; junction bases with no gene match: 18. CDR3 coding DNA: TGTGCCTGGAGAACCGGGACTAGCGGGGGGCCCCTTTCACCGAGCTCCTACGAGCAGTACTTC. Encoded protein: CAWRTGTSGGPLSPSSYEQYF.

This clone was counted once. The chain joins TRBV5-4 to TRBJ1-1, with TRBD1 matching over 10 bases. Trimming took 4 bases from V and 1 from J; bases not matched to a gene: 19. The CDR3 sequence is 20 residues long. Germline CDR1 and CDR2: SGHNT and YYREEE (reference sequence). CDR3 loop: CASSRGMFRGTGDPNTEAFF. CDR3 DNA: TGTGCCAGCAGCCGTGGAATGTTCCGGGGGACAGGGGACCCGAACACTGAAGCTTTCTTT.

V usage is TRBV10-3 and J usage is TRBJ2-2; TRBD2 matches 9 bases. The J segment lost 3 bases and the V segment lost 7 bases, leaving 6 bases of the junction unmatched. CDR1 is ENHRY, CDR2 SYGVKD, per germline. CDR3 length: 15 amino acids. CDR3 sequence reads: CAINPGLAHTGELFF. The CDR3 DNA reads as TGTGCCATCAACCCGGGACTAGCTCACACCGGGGAGCTGTTTTTT.

The V call is TRBV20-1, the J call TRBJ1-3; 9 bases line up with TRBD1. The length of the CDR3 is 14 residues. V lost 3 bases, J lost 3 bases, and 3 bases stayed unmatched. In germline, CDR1 is DFQATT, CDR2 SNEGSKA (reference sequence). CDR3 in amino acids: CSASPTGGGNTIYF. CDR3 DNA: TGCAGTGCTAGTCCGACAGGGGGTGGAAACACCATATATTTT.

This sequence joins TRBV27 and TRBJ2-7; 10 positions agree with TRBD2. With 4 bases clipped from V and 2 bases from J, the junction kept 11 bases outside the gene matches. This CDR3 comprises 17 residues. From germline, CDR1 is MNHEY and CDR2 SMNVEV (reference sequence). The CDR3 sequence: CASSSLSSGGLTYEQYF. CDR3 nucleotide sequence: TGTGCCAGCAGTTCCCTTTCTAGCGGGGGCCTTACCTACGAGCAGTACTTC.